The 25 T cell receptor beta chains below were found in one sample sequenced in a study of shared clonotypes between healthy human individuals. The data were produced by immunoSEQ multiplex PCR, yet TCRdb's version contains in-frame clones alone and is incomplete. The sample has roughly 2,500,000 clones, 93% seen once. Material: naive CD4+ T cells from PBMCs. Sample subset: CD45RA+ positively selected. The receptors shown here come from a man aged 18 to 35 in good health. Some clones in this sample may be carry-over from other donors' samples.

The count of this clone is one. Other DNA sequences in the same sample also yield this CDR3. The chain has TRBV7-6 and TRBJ2-7, with D perhaps given as TRBD1 or TRBD2 (5 bases each). The V end lost 6 bases, the J end lost 0 bases, and 12 bases lay between the germline ends. The germline V gene has CDR1 SGHVS and CDR2 FNYEAQ. The CDR3 runs 14 residues. The CDR3: CASSPGTSSYEQYF. The CDR3 DNA reads as TGTGCCAGCAGTCCCGGGACGAGCTCCTACGAGCAGTACTTC. The whole variable domain, remainder taken from reference TRBV7-6 and TRBJ2-7, is GAGVSQSPRYKVTKRGQDVALRCDPISGHVSLYWYRQALGQGPEFLTYFNYEAQQDKSGLPNDRFSAERPEGSISTLTIQRTEQRDSAMYRCASSPGTSSYEQYFGPGTRLTVT.

This chain uses TRBV7-8 with TRBJ1-1, with D possibly matching TRBD1 (6 bases). CDR1 and CDR2 from the germline V gene are SGHVS and FQNEAQ. With 1 base removed from V and 6 bases from J, the gap between germline ends came to 27 bases. The CDR3 is 19 residues long. The DNA of the CDR3 is TGTGCCAGCAGCTTAGTATCGATGGAGACAGGATTCTGGGTGGCTGAAGCTTTCTTT. Translation: CASSLVSMETGFWVAEAFF.

Concerning this clone itself: Other DNA sequences in the same sample also yield this CDR3. The chain combines TRBV28 with TRBJ1-2; perhaps TRBD1 as D (5 bases). This CDR3 has 12 residues. From germline, CDR1 is MDHEN and CDR2 SYDVKM. Between the trimmed V and J ends, which lost 1 base and 8 bases, there was a span of 8 bases. For the CDR3, the DNA is TGTGCCAGCAGTTTATCGGGGGAAGGCTACACCTTC. This gives the protein CASSLSGEGYTF.

The chain couples TRBV7-3 to TRBJ2-3, with D possibly TRBD1 on 7 matching bases. This CDR3 region has 16 residues. Trimming pared 1 base from V and 6 bases from J, leaving 17 bases between. Germline CDR1 is SGHTA and CDR2 is FQGTGA. The CDR3 protein is CASSLIGGSGEDTQYF. CDR3 nucleotides: TGTGCCAGCAGCTTAATAGGGGGCTCGGGGGAGGATACGCAGTATTTT.

This CDR3 is CASSWGTLQETQYF. The CDR3 DNA sequence: TGTGCCAGCAGCTGGGGGACACTACAAGAGACCCAGTACTTC. V gene TRBV7-8 combines with J gene TRBJ2-5; tentative D call: TRBD1 (6 bases). The germline CDR1 and CDR2 sequences are SGHVS and FQNEAQ. The V and J ends lost 4 bases and 2 bases respectively, with 11 bases between them. The CDR3 runs to 14 residues.

This clone was observed once. The V call is TRBV28, the J call TRBJ2-3; D is unclear. There are 10 residues in the CDR3. V shed 8 bases and J shed 6 bases, with 6 bases lying between them. Germline CDR1 MDHEN, CDR2 SYDVKM. The CDR3 DNA is TGTGCCAGCGCACGCGATACGCAGTATTTT. It is translated as CASARDTQYF.

J is TRBJ2-7 and V is TRBV7-5; the table's D call, TRBD2, was not checked against the DNA. TRBV7-5 is noted as a pseudogene. This CDR3 is 13 amino acids long. As DNA, the CDR3 is TGTGCCAGACTGGACTGCGGAAACTGCGAGCAGTACTTC. It encodes CARLDCGNCEQYF.

The CDR3 reads CATSRERGQSGNTIYF. The CDR3 region has the DNA TGTGCCACCAGCAGAGAGAGGGGACAGTCTGGAAACACCATATATTTT. The genes are TRBV15 and TRBJ1-3, with 7 positions matching TRBD1. Per the germline V gene, CDR1 is LNHNV and CDR2 is YYDKDF (reference sequence). The CDR3 contains 16 residues. J lost 1 base, V lost 0 bases, and 3 bases had no gene match.

This clone was counted a single time. V is TRBV28 and J is TRBJ2-1, with a weak D call TRBD2 (6 bases). The CDR3 is 13 amino acids. Trimming stripped 3 bases from V and 10 bases from J, with 13 bases between. Germline values: CDR1 MDHEN, CDR2 SYDVKM. The CDR3 region is CASSFSLAREQFF. Written as DNA, the CDR3 is TGTGCCAGCAGTTTTAGCCTAGCGCGCGAGCAGTTCTTC.

The CDR3 DNA is TGTGCCAGCAGTGAATTTGGGAGGGCCTTAATCTACGAGCAGTACTTC. It encodes CASSEFGRALIYEQYF. The rearrangement joins TRBV2 to TRBJ2-7, with TRBD2 matching 7 bases. The germline gives CDR1 SNHLY, CDR2 FYNNEI. This CDR3 spans 16 amino acids. Trimming removed 2 bases from V and 3 bases from J; junction bases left unmatched: 10.

This clone came up once. CDR3 DNA: TGTGCCAGCTCACCCCAGCGGGGTACTTTATACGAGCAGTACTTC. As protein: CASSPQRGTLYEQYF. The chain recombines TRBV18 with TRBJ2-7; 7 bases align to TRBD2. The germline CDR1 and CDR2 sequences are KGHSH and LQKENI. The CDR3 extends over 15 amino acids. J lost 4 bases, V lost 3 bases, and 9 bases had no gene match.

The chain couples TRBV2 to TRBJ2-1, with D perhaps matching TRBD2 (5 bases). Germline CDR1 and CDR2: SNHLY and FYNNEI. The CDR3 sequence is 14 residues long. Trimming pared 7 bases from V and 4 bases from J, leaving 14 bases between. The CDR3 DNA reads as TGTGCCAGCACCCCGGGGAAACATTACAATGAGCAGTTCTTC. The encoded protein is CASTPGKHYNEQFF.

The chain recombines TRBV28 with TRBJ1-2; 12 bases are a match to TRBD1. V was clipped by 6 bases and J by 5 bases; unmatched bases: 13. CDR1 is MDHEN and CDR2 is SYDVKM in the germline V gene. The CDR3 loop spans 17 amino acids. CDR3 nucleotides: TGTGCCAGCAGCCTATCCCCGGGACAGGGGGCAGCATATGGCTACACCTTC. As protein: CASSLSPGQGAAYGYTF.

CDR3 region: CASSPGFRGTGELFF. CDR3 nucleotide sequence: TGTGCCAGCAGCCCCGGGTTTCGCGGCACCGGGGAGCTGTTTTTT. The V and J genes are TRBV11-2 and TRBJ2-2; D uncertain. Germline lookup yields CDR1 SGHAT and CDR2 FQNNGV. V lost 5 bases, J lost 4 bases, and 14 bases lay in between. The CDR3 runs to 15 residues.

The chain employs TRBV7-3 and TRBJ2-1; TRBD2 is a possible D gene (6 bases). The CDR3 is 16 amino acids. CDR1 SGHTA and CDR2 FQGTGA come from the germline V gene. V was trimmed by 3 bases and J by 2 bases, leaving 14 bases between them. This CDR3 is CASSFLASRTYNEQFF. Written as DNA, the CDR3 is TGTGCCAGCAGCTTTCTAGCGAGTCGAACCTACAATGAGCAGTTCTTC.

This clone came up once. The gene calls are TRBV28 and TRBJ2-7, with D possibly TRBD1 on 6 matching bases. CDR1 and CDR2 (germline): MDHEN, SYDVKM. This CDR3 contains 15 residues. The V end lost 5 bases, the J end lost 2 bases, and 16 bases lay between the germline ends. Here the CDR3 DNA reads TGTGCCAGCAGTCCGCACAGGGATTACACCTACGAGCAGTACTTC. Translation: CASSPHRDYTYEQYF.

The chain couples TRBV11-1 to TRBJ2-2, with D possibly TRBD1 on 6 matching bases. V was trimmed by 5 bases and J by 3 bases, leaving 13 bases between them. Germline CDR1 SGHAT, CDR2 FQDESV (reference sequence). This CDR3 has 15 amino acids. CDR3 bases: TGTGCCAGCAGCCAAGGGGGAAGTTACACCGGGGAGCTGTTTTTT. Encoded protein: CASSQGGSYTGELFF.

The chain recombines TRBV7-9 with TRBJ2-4; 11 bases match TRBD1. The junction had 6 bases not matched to a gene; V was cut back by 5 bases and J by 6 bases. The CDR3 runs to 15 residues. Germline assignment: CDR1 SEHNR and CDR2 FQNEAQ (reference sequence). CDR3 amino acids: CASSPGQGARNIQYF. In nucleotides, the CDR3 is TGTGCCAGCAGCCCAGGACAGGGGGCTCGAAACATTCAGTACTTC. The whole variable domain, remainder taken from reference TRBV7-9 and TRBJ2-4, is DTGVSQNPRHKITKRGQNVTFRCDPISEHNRLYWYRQTLGQGPEFLTYFQNEAQLEKSRLLSDRFSAERPKGSFSTLEIQRTEQGDSAMYLCASSPGQGARNIQYFGAGTRLSVL.

This chain uses TRBV5-1 with TRBJ1-3, with D possibly being TRBD1 (6 bases). V was shortened by 0 bases and J by 4 bases, with 14 bases between the two germline ends. In germline, CDR1 is SGHRS, CDR2 YFSETQ. The CDR3 is 16 amino acids. As DNA, the CDR3 is TGCGCCAGCAGCTTGGCCACCCAGGACAGAGGAAACACCATATATTTT. It encodes CASSLATQDRGNTIYF.

The V gene is TRBV5-5, the J gene TRBJ2-1, with D maybe TRBD2 (6 bases). V was shortened by 0 bases and J by 16 bases, with 17 bases between the two germline ends. The CDR3 covers 13 residues. Germline CDR1 SGHKS, CDR2 YYEKEE (reference sequence). In nucleotides, the CDR3 is TGTGCCAGCAGCTTGGAGAGACTAGGGGTCCGTTTCTTC. Encoded protein: CASSLERLGVRFF.

The chain employs TRBV7-3 and TRBJ2-1; D tentatively fits TRBD1 or TRBD2 (6 bases each). Germline-derived CDR1 and CDR2 are SGHTA and FQGTGA. V was cut by 5 bases and J by 6 bases, with 14 bases left in between. There are 14 residues in the CDR3. CDR3 in amino acids: CASSRNREVNEQFF. The CDR3 coding sequence is TGTGCCAGCAGCCGGAACAGGGAGGTCAATGAGCAGTTCTTC.

The chain joins TRBV7-2 to TRBJ2-7, with a possible D match to TRBD1 (6 bases). V gave up 4 bases and J gave up 6 bases, with 19 bases separating them. This CDR3 has 15 residues. Germline CDR1 and CDR2: SGHTA and FQGNSA. DNA for the CDR3: TGTGCCAGCAGCTACCGACAGGCACAGGTGGTCGAGCAGTACTTC. Residues: CASSYRQAQVVEQYF.

This CDR3 reads CASSRRVEQFF. The DNA for the CDR3 is TGTGCCAGTAGCCGTCGGGTTGAGCAGTTCTTC. The J gene is TRBJ2-1, the V gene TRBV19; D gene ambiguous. CDR1 is LNHDA and CDR2 is SQIVND in the germline V gene (reference sequence). There are 11 residues in the CDR3. Trimming took 6 bases from V and 9 from J, leaving 9 bases between them.

V and J are TRBV7-7 and TRBJ2-2, with TRBD1 matching over 8 bases. Per the germline V gene, CDR1 is SSHAT and CDR2 is FNYEAQ (reference sequence). The CDR3 spans 15 residues. Trimming took 2 bases from V and 6 from J; bases not matched to a gene: 5. The CDR3 DNA follows: TGTGCCAGCAGCTTAATAACAGGGGGGCCCGGGGAGCTGTTTTTT. Protein sequence: CASSLITGGPGELFF.

The chain carries TRBV9 and TRBJ2-1; D is perhaps TRBD1 (6 bases). The CDR3 is 15 residues long. CDR1 SGDLS and CDR2 YYNGEE come from the germline V gene. Trimming shortened V by 0 bases and J by 9 bases, and 16 bases separated the two germline ends. The CDR3 here is CASSVAPAGAGEQFF. In nucleotides, the CDR3 is TGTGCCAGCAGCGTAGCTCCCGCAGGGGCGGGTGAGCAGTTCTTC.